Shown below are 14 T cell receptor beta chains from a single sample sequenced in a study of identical twins. Each CDR3 protein gets one entry after TCRdb re-called the 5' RACE reads with MiXCR. The table has about 530,000 distinct CDR3 sequences, around 22% seen once. This sample was also put to use in a study of yellow fever vaccine responses in identical twins.

The source material was CD4+ T cells sorted from blood. These receptors were obtained from a woman aged 18-35 years in good health.

The chain joins TRBV5-1 to TRBJ2-3, with 9 bases aligning to TRBD2. Trimming took 4 bases from V and 6 from J; bases not matched to a gene: 9. The CDR3 covers 15 residues. Germline V gene sequence: CDR1 SGHRS, CDR2 YFSETQ. DNA for the CDR3: TGCGCCAGCAGCCCTCGACTAGCGGCCAGGGATACGCAGTATTTT. This gives the protein CASSPRLAARDTQYF.

V is TRBV5-1 and J is TRBJ2-5; 9 positions match TRBD2. Losses at the gene ends were 1 base for V and 4 bases for J; bases not matched to a gene: 11. The CDR3 is 17 residues long. CDR1 and CDR2 (germline): SGHRS, YFSETQ. The CDR3 here is CASSLRSSGTPRETQYF. The CDR3 DNA follows: TGCGCCAGCAGCTTGCGGTCTAGCGGGACTCCCAGAGAGACCCAGTACTTC.

This clonotype has a count of ten or more. The chain couples TRBV27 to TRBJ2-3; the match to TRBD2 covers 11 bases. In germline, CDR1 is MNHEY, CDR2 SMNVEV (reference sequence). This CDR3 is 16 amino acids long. V was pared by 5 bases and J by 0 bases, with 4 bases of the junction left unmatched. The CDR3 sequence: CASSPRTSGSTDTQYF. Written as DNA, the CDR3 is TGTGCCAGCAGTCCTCGGACTAGCGGGAGCACAGATACGCAGTATTTT.

This clonotype was detected only a few times. The chain links TRBV20-1 to TRBJ2-1; 10 bases are a match to TRBD2. V gave up 6 bases and J gave up 7 bases; unmatched junction bases: 21. The CDR3 runs to 18 residues. Per the germline V gene, CDR1 is DFQATT and CDR2 is SNEGSKA (reference sequence). CDR3 loop: CSAKIGLAGATGTNEQFF. CDR3 coding DNA: TGCAGTGCCAAAATAGGGCTAGCGGGAGCTACCGGGACGAATGAGCAGTTCTTC.

This clonotype has only a few counts. The chain carries TRBV10-3 and TRBJ2-7, with TRBD1 as a possible D gene (5 bases). Germline V gene lookup returns CDR1 ENHRY and CDR2 SYGVKD. The CDR3 covers 12 residues. V dropped 3 bases and J dropped 7 bases, with 10 bases sitting between them. The CDR3, as DNA: TGTGCCATCAGTGAAGTAGCAGGGGAGCAGTACGTC. This translates into CAISEVAGEQYV.

The sample holds a few counts of this clonotype. The rearrangement links TRBV28 to TRBJ2-5; D not resolved. Germline assignment: CDR1 MDHEN and CDR2 SYDVKM. This CDR3 is built from 13 residues. Trimming took off 6 bases at V and 1 base at J, with 9 bases between the two ends. As DNA, the CDR3 is TGTGCCAGCAGGGCGCGGAGCCAAGAGACCCAGTACTTC. Amino acid sequence: CASRARSQETQYF.

The DNA for the CDR3 is TGTGCCAGCAGTTCCGATGTACGTCCCTACGAGCAGTACTTC. This gives the protein CASSSDVRPYEQYF. The gene calls are TRBV12-3 or TRBV12-4 and TRBJ2-7; D not certain. The CDR3 is made up of 14 amino acids. V lost 4 bases, J lost 2 bases, and 12 bases lay in between.

This clonotype was counted only a few times. The rearrangement uses TRBV11-2 and TRBJ2-1, with D possibly matching TRBD1 (6 bases). This CDR3 contains 19 residues. Deletions cut 5 bases from V and 5 bases from J, with 28 bases between. In germline, CDR1 is SGHAT, CDR2 FQNNGV. The CDR3 nucleotides read TGTGCCAGCAGCCGAGAGTTACGACGGAGACGGGACACCCACAATGAGCAGTTCTTC. This sequence encodes CASSRELRRRRDTHNEQFF.

This clonotype has just a few counts. This chain uses TRBV5-1 with TRBJ2-7; D possibly matches TRBD1 or TRBD2 (5 bases each). V was cut by 3 bases and J by 7 bases, with 20 bases left in between. Germline CDR1 and CDR2: SGHRS and YFSETQ. The CDR3 is made up of 15 amino acids. CDR3 sequence: CASSSYGTVLREQYF. The CDR3 coding sequence is TGCGCCAGCAGCTCCTATGGGACGGTCCTTCGGGAGCAGTACTTC.

This clonotype was picked up a small number of times. The V call is TRBV4-1, the J call TRBJ1-4, with TRBD1 as a possible D gene (6 bases). V was cut by 7 bases and J by 2 bases, with 23 bases left in between. The CDR3 consists of 18 residues. Germline V gene data show CDR1 as MGHRA and CDR2 as YSYEKL. DNA of the CDR3: TGCGCCAGCAACCCCGGGGGCCTTAGATTCGCCACTAATGAAAAACTGTTTTTT. Translated, it gives CASNPGGLRFATNEKLFF.

This clonotype was found a few times. The J gene is TRBJ1-2, the V gene TRBV12-3 or TRBV12-4; D ambiguous. Trimming shortened V by 5 bases and J by 4 bases, and 11 bases separated the two germline ends. This CDR3 has 13 amino acids. CDR3 region: CASSPWASYGYTF. CDR3 sequence (DNA): TGTGCCAGCAGTCCCTGGGCCAGCTATGGCTACACCTTC.

This chain links TRBV28 with TRBJ2-2, with 7 bases matching TRBD2. V shed 6 bases and J 0 bases; nucleotides not matched to a gene: 4. The germline CDR1 and CDR2 sequences are MDHEN and SYDVKM. CDR3 size: 15 residues. Written as DNA, the CDR3 is TGTGCCAGCAGATCCGCGGGGGCGAACACCGGGGAGCTGTTTTTT. Its translation: CASRSAGANTGELFF.

This clonotype has just a few counts. J is TRBJ2-1 and V is TRBV6-2 or TRBV6-3; D not resolved. From germline, CDR1 is MNHEY and CDR2 SVGEGT. The CDR3 consists of 14 residues. Trimming stripped 2 bases from V and 6 bases from J, with 11 bases between. CDR3 region: CASSYVATLNEQFF. In nucleotides, the CDR3 is TGTGCCAGCAGTTACGTGGCCACTCTCAATGAGCAGTTCTTC.

This clonotype was seen a single time. The chain combines TRBV5-1 with TRBJ2-7; 9 bases map to TRBD2. The CDR3 length is 14 residues. The trim removed 4 bases at V and 6 bases at J, leaving 8 bases unmatched. Germline V gives CDR1 SGHRS, CDR2 YFSETQ. As DNA, the CDR3 is TGCGCCAGCAGCACTTCCGGGACTAGCACCGAGCAGTACGTC. Protein sequence: CASSTSGTSTEQYV.